This TCR beta chain was captured in a study of cytomegalovirus exposure and HLA in healthy donors. Primers for the PCR totalled 60 Vbeta and 13 Jbeta. Measured with immunoSEQ multiplex PCR; TCRdb has only the in-frame clones, and not every one. The repertoire consists of approximately 90,000 clones, with over 75% occurring once and the leading ten covering over 3%. Germline CDR1 reads MDHEN; CDR2 reads SYDVKM. V gave up 4 bases and J gave up 7 bases; unmatched junction bases: 7. The CDR3 has 15 amino acids. The source of this sequence is a man aged 40-49 years in good health and CMV-seronegative. Sequencing input: PBMCs. The J gene is TRBJ1-4, the V gene TRBV28, with TRBD1 matching over 9 bases. CDR3 in amino acids: CASSSQTGGAEKLFF. CDR3 nucleotide sequence: TGTGCCAGCAGTTCCCAGACAGGGGGGGCTGAAAAACTGTTTTTT.